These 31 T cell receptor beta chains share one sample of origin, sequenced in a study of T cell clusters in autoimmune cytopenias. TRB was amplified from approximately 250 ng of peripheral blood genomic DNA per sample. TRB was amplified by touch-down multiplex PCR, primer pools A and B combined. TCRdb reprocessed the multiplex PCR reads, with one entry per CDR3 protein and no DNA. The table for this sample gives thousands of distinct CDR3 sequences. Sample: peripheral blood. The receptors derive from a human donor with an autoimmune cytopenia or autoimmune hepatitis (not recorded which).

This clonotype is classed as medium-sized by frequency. CDR3 in amino acids: CASSELRGAPYEQYF. V gene TRBV6-1 combines with J gene TRBJ2-7; absent DNA, TCRdb's TRBD1 call cannot be checked. There are 15 residues in the CDR3. Germline-derived CDR1 and CDR2 are MNHNS and SASEGT.

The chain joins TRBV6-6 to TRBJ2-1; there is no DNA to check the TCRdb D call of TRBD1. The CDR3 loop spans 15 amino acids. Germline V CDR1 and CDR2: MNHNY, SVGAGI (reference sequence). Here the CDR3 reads CASSYDRDTYNEQFF.

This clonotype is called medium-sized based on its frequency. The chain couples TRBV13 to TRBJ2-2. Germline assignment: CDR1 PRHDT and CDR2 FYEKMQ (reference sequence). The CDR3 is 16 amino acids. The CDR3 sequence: CASSLPHQMNTGELFF.

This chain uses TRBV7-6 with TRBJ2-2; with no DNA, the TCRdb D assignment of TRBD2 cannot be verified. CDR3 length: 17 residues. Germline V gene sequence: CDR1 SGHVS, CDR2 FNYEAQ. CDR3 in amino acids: CASRRLAGGPSTGELFF.

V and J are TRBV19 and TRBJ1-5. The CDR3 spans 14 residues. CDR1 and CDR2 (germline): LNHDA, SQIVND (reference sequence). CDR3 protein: CASSIRSGNQPQHF.

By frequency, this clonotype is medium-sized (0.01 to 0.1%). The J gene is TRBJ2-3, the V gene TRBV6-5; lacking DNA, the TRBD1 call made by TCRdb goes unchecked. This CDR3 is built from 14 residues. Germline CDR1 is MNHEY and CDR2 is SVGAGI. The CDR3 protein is CASRQGSGTDTQYF.

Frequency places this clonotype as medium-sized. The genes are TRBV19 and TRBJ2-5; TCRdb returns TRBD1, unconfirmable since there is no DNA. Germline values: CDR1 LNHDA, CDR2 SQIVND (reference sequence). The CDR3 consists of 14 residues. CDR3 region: CASQAQGLQETQYF.

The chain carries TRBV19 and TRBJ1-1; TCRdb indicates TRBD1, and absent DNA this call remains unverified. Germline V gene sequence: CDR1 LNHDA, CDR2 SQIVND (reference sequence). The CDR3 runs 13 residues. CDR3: CASTHPPNTEAFF. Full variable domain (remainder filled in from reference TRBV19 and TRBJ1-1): DGGITQSPKYLFRKEGQNVTLSCEQNLNHDAMYWYRQDPGQGLRLIYYSQIVNDFQKGDIAEGYSVSREKKESFPLTVTSAQKNPTAFYLCASTHPPNTEAFFGQGTRLTVV.

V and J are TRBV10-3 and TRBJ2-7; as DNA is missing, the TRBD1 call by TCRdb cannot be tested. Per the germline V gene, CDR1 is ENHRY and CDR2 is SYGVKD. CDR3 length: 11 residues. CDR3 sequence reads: CAISSRGEQYF.

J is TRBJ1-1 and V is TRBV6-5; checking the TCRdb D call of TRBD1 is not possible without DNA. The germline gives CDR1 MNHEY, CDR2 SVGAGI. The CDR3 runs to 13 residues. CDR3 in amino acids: CASSAAYRAVAFF.

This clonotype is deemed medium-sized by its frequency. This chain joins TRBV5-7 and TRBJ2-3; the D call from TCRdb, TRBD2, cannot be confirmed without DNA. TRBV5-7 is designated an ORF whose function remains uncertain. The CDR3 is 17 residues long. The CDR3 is CASSLGPSGRPGDTQYF.

This CDR3 reads CASSLDRGHGQETQYF. The chain recombines TRBV5-6 with TRBJ2-5. Germline assignment: CDR1 SGHDT and CDR2 YYEEEE. The CDR3 contains 16 residues. Using reference TRBV5-6 and TRBJ2-5 for the parts outside the CDR3, the full variable domain is DAGVTQSPTHLIKTRGQQVTLRCSPKSGHDTVSWYQQALGQGPQFIFQYYEEEERQRGNFPDRFSGHQFPNYSSELNVNALLLGDSALYLCASSLDRGHGQETQYFGPGTRLLVL.

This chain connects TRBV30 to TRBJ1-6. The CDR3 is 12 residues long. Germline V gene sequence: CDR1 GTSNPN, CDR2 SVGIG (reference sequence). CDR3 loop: CAWRWYNSPLHF.

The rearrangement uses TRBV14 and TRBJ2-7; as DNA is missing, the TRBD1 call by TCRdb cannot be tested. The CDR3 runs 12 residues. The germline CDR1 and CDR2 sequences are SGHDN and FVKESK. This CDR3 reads CASSPGHYEQYF.

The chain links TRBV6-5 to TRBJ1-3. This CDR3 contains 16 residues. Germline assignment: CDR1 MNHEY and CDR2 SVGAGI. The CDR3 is CASSFQASTSGNTIYF.

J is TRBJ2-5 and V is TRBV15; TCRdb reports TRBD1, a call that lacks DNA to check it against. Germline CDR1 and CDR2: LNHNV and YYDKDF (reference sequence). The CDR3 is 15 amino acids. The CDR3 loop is CATSRLRTRQETQYF. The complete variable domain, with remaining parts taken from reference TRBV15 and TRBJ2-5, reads DAMVIQNPRYQVTQFGKPVTLSCSQTLNHNVMYWYQQKSSQAPKLLFHYYDKDFNNEADTPDNFQSRRPNTSFCFLDIRSPGLGDTAMYLCATSRLRTRQETQYFGPGTRLLVL.

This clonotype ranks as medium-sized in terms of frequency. The CDR3 spells CASSSRRSAETQYF. The chain carries TRBV7-2 and TRBJ2-5. The CDR3 extends over 14 amino acids. Germline V gene lookup returns CDR1 SGHTA and CDR2 FQGNSA.

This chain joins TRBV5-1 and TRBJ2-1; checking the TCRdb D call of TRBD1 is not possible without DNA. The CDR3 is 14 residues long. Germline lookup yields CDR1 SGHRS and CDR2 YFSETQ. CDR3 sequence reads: CASIRDTLYNEQFF. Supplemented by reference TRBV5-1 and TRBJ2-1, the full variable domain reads KAGVTQTPRYLIKTRGQQVTLSCSPISGHRSVSWYQQTPGQGLQFLFEYFSETQRNKGNFPGRFSGRQFSNSRSEMNVSTLELGDSALYLCASIRDTLYNEQFFGPGTRLTVL.

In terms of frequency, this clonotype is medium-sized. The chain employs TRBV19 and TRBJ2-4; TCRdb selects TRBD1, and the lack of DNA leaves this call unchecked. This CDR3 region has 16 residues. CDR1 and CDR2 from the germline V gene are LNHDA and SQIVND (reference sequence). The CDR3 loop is CASSPRTGLAKNIQYF. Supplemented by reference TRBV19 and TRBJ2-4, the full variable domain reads DGGITQSPKYLFRKEGQNVTLSCEQNLNHDAMYWYRQDPGQGLRLIYYSQIVNDFQKGDIAEGYSVSREKKESFPLTVTSAQKNPTAFYLCASSPRTGLAKNIQYFGAGTRLSVL.

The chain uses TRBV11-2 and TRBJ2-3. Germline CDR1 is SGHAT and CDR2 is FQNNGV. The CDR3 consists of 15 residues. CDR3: CASSLVGTSTDTQYF.

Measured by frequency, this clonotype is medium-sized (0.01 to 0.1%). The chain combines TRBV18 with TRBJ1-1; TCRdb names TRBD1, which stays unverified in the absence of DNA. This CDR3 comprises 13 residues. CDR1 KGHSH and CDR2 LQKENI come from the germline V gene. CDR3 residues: CASSPEGDTEAFF.

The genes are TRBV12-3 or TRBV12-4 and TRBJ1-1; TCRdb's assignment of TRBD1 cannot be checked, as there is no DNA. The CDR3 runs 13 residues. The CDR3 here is CASSTHRRTEAFF.

CDR3 sequence reads: CASSLSGWTGRNTPLHF. The rearrangement joins TRBV7-2 to TRBJ1-6; TCRdb proposes TRBD1, but this gene call is untestable without DNA. The CDR3 sequence is 17 residues long. The germline V gene has CDR1 SGHTA and CDR2 FQGNSA.

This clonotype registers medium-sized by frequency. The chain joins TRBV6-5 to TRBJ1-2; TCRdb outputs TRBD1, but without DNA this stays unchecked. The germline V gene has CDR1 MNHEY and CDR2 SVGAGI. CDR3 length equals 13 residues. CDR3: CASSRGQGLGYTF.

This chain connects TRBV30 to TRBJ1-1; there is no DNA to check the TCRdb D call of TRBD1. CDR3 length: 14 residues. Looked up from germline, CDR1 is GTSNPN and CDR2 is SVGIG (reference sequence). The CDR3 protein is CAWSPDGLGTEAFF. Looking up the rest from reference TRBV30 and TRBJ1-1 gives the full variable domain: SQTIHQWPATLVQPVGSPLSLECTVEGTSNPNLYWYRQAAGRGLQLLFYSVGIGQISSEVPQNLSASRPQDRQFILSSKKLLLSDSGFYLCAWSPDGLGTEAFFGQGTRLTVV.

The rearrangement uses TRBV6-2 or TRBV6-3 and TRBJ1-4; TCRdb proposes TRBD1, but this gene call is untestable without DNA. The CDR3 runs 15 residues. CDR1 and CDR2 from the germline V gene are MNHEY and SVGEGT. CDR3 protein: CASSGARGLNEKLFF.

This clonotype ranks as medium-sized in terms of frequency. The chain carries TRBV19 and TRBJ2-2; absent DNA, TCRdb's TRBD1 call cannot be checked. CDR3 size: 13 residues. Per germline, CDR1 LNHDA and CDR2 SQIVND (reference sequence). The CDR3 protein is CASRGTGGRELFF.

The CDR3 reads CASGVGGQGISPLHF. The chain joins TRBV12-3 or TRBV12-4 to TRBJ1-6; TCRdb selects TRBD1, and the lack of DNA leaves this call unchecked. The CDR3 totals 15 residues.

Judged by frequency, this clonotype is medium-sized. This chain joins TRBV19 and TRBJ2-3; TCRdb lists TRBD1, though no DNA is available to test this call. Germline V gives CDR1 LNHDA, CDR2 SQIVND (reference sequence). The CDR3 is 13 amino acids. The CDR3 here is CASRTGTTDTQYF.

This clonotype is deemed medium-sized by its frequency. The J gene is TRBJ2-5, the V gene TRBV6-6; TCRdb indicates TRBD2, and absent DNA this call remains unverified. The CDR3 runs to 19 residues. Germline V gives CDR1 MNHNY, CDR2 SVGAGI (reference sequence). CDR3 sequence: CASSYGLRLAGGPQETQYF.

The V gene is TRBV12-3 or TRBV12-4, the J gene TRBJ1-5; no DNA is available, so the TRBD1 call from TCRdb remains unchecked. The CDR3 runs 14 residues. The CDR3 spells CASRENYSNQPQHF.